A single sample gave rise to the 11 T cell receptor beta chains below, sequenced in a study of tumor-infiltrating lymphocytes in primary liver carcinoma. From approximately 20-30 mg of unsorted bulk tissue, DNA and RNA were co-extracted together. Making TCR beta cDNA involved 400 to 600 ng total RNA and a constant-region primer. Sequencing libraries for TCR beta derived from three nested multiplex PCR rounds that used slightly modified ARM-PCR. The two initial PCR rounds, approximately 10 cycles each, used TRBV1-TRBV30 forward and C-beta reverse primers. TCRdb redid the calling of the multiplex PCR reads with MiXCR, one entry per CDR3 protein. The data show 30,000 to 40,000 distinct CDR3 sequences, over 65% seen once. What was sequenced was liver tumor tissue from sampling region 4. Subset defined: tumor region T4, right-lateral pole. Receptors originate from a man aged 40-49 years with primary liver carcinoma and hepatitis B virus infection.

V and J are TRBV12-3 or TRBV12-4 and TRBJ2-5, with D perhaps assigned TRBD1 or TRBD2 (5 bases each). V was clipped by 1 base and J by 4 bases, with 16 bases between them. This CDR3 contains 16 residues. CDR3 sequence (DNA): TGTGCCAGCAGTTTAGGCAGCGGTCATGGGGGAGAGACCCAGTACTTC. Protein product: CASSLGSGHGGETQYF.

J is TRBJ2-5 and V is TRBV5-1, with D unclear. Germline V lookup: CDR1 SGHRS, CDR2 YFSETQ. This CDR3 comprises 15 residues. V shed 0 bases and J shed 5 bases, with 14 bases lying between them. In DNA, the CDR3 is TGCGCCAGCAGCTTGGGGATCTTGGGGAAGGAGACCCAGTACTTC. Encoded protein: CASSLGILGKETQYF.

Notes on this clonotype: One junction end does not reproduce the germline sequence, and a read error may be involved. The CDR3 loop is CASSSGLVGVTGTQYF. CDR3 nucleotides: TGTGCCAGCAGTTCGGGACTAGTGGGAGTGACAGGTACGCAGTATTTT. J is TRBJ2-3 and V is TRBV11-2, with 8 positions matching TRBD2. The CDR3 covers 16 residues. Germline V lookup: CDR1 SGHAT, CDR2 FQNNGV.

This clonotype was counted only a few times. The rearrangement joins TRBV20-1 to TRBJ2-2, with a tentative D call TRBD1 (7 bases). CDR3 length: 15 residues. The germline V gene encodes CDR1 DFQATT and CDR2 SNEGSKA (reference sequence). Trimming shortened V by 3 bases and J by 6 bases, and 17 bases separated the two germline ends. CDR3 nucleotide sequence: TGCAGTGCTAGGAGTCAGGGGGGTGATGCCGGGGAGCTGTTTTTT. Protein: CSARSQGGDAGELFF.

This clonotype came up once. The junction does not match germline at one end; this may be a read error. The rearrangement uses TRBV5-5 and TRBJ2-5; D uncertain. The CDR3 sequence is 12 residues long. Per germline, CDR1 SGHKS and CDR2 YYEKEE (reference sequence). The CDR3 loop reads CANSLGIETKYF. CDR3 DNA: TGTGCCAACAGCTTGGGTATAGAGACCAAGTACTTC. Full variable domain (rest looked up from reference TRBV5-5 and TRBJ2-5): DAGVTQSPTHLIKTRGQQVTLRCSPISGHKSVSWYQQVLGQGPQFIFQYYEKEERGRGNFPDRFSARQFPNYSSELNVNALLLGDSALYLCANSLGIETKYFGPGTRLLVL.

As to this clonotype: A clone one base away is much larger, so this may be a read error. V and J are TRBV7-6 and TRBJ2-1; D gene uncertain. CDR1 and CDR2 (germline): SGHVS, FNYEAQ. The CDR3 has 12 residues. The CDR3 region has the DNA TGTGCCAGCAGCTCATACAGTCATGAGCATTTCTTC. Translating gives CASSSYSHEHFF.

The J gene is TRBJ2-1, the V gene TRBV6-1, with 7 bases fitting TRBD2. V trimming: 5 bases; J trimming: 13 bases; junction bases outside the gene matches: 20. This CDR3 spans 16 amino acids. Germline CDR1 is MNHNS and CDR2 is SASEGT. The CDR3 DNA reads TGTGCCAGCAGTATCCCGGGACTACTTGTCGGCAATTATCAGTTCTTC. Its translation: CASSIPGLLVGNYQFF.

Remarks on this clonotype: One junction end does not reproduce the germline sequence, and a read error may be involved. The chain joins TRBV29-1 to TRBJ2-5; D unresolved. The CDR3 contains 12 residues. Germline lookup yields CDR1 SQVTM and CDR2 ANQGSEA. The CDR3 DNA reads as TGCAGCCGTATGGGCAGTGGAGAGACCCAGCACTTC. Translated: CSRMGSGETQHF.

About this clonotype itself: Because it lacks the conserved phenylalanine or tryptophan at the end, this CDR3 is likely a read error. The CDR3, as DNA: TGTGCCAGCAGCTTCCCCACAGAGGGCTTAGCGAACACCGGGGAGCTGTTTTCT. Protein product: CASSFPTEGLANTGELFS. The chain is built from TRBV12-3 or TRBV12-4 and TRBJ2-2, with D perhaps TRBD2 (5 bases). This CDR3 is built from 18 residues. V lost 6 bases and J lost 0, with 20 bases in between.

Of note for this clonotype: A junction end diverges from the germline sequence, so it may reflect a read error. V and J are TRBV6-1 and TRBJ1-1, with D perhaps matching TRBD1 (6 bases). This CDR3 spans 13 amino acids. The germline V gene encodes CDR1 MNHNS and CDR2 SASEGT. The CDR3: CARRDTGDTAAFF. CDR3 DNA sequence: TGTGCCAGGAGGGACACGGGGGACACTGCAGCTTTCTTT.

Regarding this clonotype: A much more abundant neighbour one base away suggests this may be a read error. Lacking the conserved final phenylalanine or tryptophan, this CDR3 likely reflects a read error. CDR3 residues: CASSTGQGSNEQYL. The DNA for the CDR3 is TGTGCCAGCAGCACCGGACAGGGTTCGAACGAGCAGTACCTC. The rearrangement joins TRBV7-9 to TRBJ2-7, with 8 bases aligning to TRBD1. There are 14 residues in the CDR3. CDR1 and CDR2 from the germline V gene are SEHNR and FQNEAQ (reference sequence). The V segment lost 5 bases and the J segment 5 bases; nucleotides outside the gene matches: 8.